Listed below are T cell receptor beta chains from one sample, sequenced in a study of radiotherapy plus CTLA-4 blockade in lung cancer. Assay used: immunoSEQ multiplex PCR; TCRdb lists only in-frame clones, some missing. The table records tens of thousands of clones, approximately 80% of them present only once. This specimen consisted of peripheral blood, obtained from a patient treated with radiotherapy plus ipilimumab. Every receptor here comes from a human donor with non-small cell lung cancer whose response to radiotherapy plus ipilimumab could not be evaluated. The CDR3 runs from the conserved cysteine through the conserved F or W. The D gene is left open where the match is weak. Size is omitted from some rows. Given values are once, few, many or a class for expanded clones.

V	J	D	size	CDR3	DNA
TRBV7-7	TRBJ2-2	-	few	CASSLSHTGELFF	TGTGCTAGCAGCTTATCTCACACCGGGGAGCTGTTTTTT
TRBV7-2	TRBJ1-1	TRBD1	-	CASSLQGAIMNTEAFF	TGTGCCAGCAGCTTACAGGGGGCCATAATGAACACTGAAGCTTTCTTT
TRBV28	TRBJ1-1	TRBD1	-	CATLGQGYTEAFF	TGTGCCACCCTCGGACAGGGGTACACTGAAGCTTTCTTT
TRBV7-9	TRBJ2-7	-	-	CASSLGLETYEQYF	TGTGCCAGCAGCTTAGGACTGGAGACCTACGAGCAGTACTTC
TRBV7-2	TRBJ1-6	-	-	CASSLAGLYNSPLHF	TGTGCCAGCAGCTTAGCGGGACTTTATAATTCACCCCTCCACTTT
TRBV10-3	TRBJ2-5	TRBD1	-	CAISEGQGAVETQYF	TGTGCCATCAGTGAGGGACAGGGGGCGGTGGAGACCCAGTACTTC
TRBV9	TRBJ2-3	TRBD1	-	CASSEIDREPGDTQYF	TGTGCCAGCAGCGAGATCGACAGGGAGCCCGGCGATACGCAGTATTTT
TRBV19	TRBJ1-1	-	-	CASSTDTKAFF	TGTGCCAGTAGTACTGACACCAAAGCTTTCTTT
TRBV29-1	TRBJ2-3	-	-	CSVAVPDTQYF	TGCAGCGTAGCGGTGCCAGATACGCAGTATTTT
TRBV7-6	TRBJ2-5	TRBD2	once	CASSYTSGAQETQYF	TGTGCCAGCAGTTACACTAGCGGGGCACAAGAGACCCAGTACTTC
TRBV5-1	TRBJ2-7	TRBD2	few	CASRGGLAGGFYEQYF	TGCGCCAGCCGAGGGGGTCTAGCGGGGGGCTTCTACGAGCAGTACTTC
TRBV4-2	TRBJ2-7	TRBD1	-	CASSNSDRGLLEQYF	TGTGCCAGCAGCAACTCGGACAGGGGGCTTTTGGAGCAGTACTTC
TRBV7-9	TRBJ2-5	TRBD2	-	CASSYQGLAGVPYQETQYF	TGTGCCAGCAGCTATCAGGGACTAGCGGGAGTACCGTACCAAGAGACCCAGTACTTC
TRBV5-1	TRBJ2-7	-	-	CASSLPTGTYEQYF	TGCGCCAGCAGCTTGCCGACGGGGACCTACGAGCAGTACTTC
TRBV30	TRBJ2-6	TRBD2	-	CAWSPAPGTRDSSGANVLTF	TGTGCCTGGAGTCCTGCCCCCGGGACTAGGGATAGCTCTGGGGCCAACGTCCTGACTTTC
TRBV10-1	TRBJ2-3	-	-	CASNCRPF	TGCGCCAGCAACTGCAGGCCTTTT
TRBV7-9	TRBJ2-7	-	-	CASSLEAEARGQYF	TGTGCCAGCAGCTTAGAGGCTGAAGCCCGGGGGCAGTACTTC
TRBV9	TRBJ2-2	-	-	CASSVDGGADGELFF	TGTGCCAGCAGCGTAGACGGAGGGGCGGACGGGGAGCTGTTTTTT
TRBV7-2	TRBJ1-5	-	-	CASSLIWGGEQPQHF	TGTGCCAGCAGCTTAATTTGGGGGGGAGAACAGCCCCAGCATTTT
TRBV14	TRBJ2-2	-	-	CASTRRESIGELFF	TGTGCCAGCACCAGAAGGGAGAGCATCGGGGAGCTGTTTTTT
TRBV9	TRBJ1-2	-	-	CASSAVIGGVSYGYTF	TGTGCCAGCAGCGCAGTCATCGGGGGTGTCAGCTATGGCTACACCTTC
TRBV18	TRBJ2-3	-	-	CASSPHPSTDTQYF	TGTGCCAGCTCACCACATCCTAGCACAGATACGCAGTATTTT
TRBV11-2	TRBJ2-3	-	-	CASSILTPTIGTQYF	TGTGCCAGCAGCATACTAACCCCGACTATCGGTACGCAGTATTTT
TRBV7-3	TRBJ1-2	TRBD1	-	CASSLRQGDGYTF	TGTGCCAGCAGCCTCAGACAGGGTGATGGCTACACCTTC
TRBV19	TRBJ1-6	TRBD1	few	CASSRDRGSYNSPLHF	TGTGCCAGTAGTCGAGACAGGGGCTCCTATAATTCACCCCTCCACTTT
TRBV30	TRBJ1-2	-	few	CAWSVLGFGGYTF	TGTGCCTGGAGTGTACTAGGATTCGGGGGCTACACCTTC
TRBV5-1	TRBJ2-2	TRBD2	-	CASRVQGTSTGELFF	TGCGCCAGCCGAGTCCAGGGGACTAGCACCGGGGAGCTGTTTTTT
TRBV4-3	TRBJ2-2	-	-	CASSQDIRGGELFF	TGCGCCAGCAGCCAAGATATAAGGGGGGGGGAGCTGTTTTTT
TRBV2	TRBJ2-5	-	-	CATSGAGARGETQYF	TGTGCCACCTCAGGCGCGGGGGCCCGTGGGGAGACCCAGTACTTC
TRBV5-4	TRBJ1-2	-	-	CASIRAYGSPAAEYGYTF	TGTGCCAGCATAAGAGCTTATGGCAGCCCAGCGGCGGAGTATGGCTACACCTTC
TRBV10-2	TRBJ1-5	TRBD1	-	CASSSGQINQPQHF	TGCGCCAGCAGTTCGGGACAGATCAATCAGCCCCAGCATTTT
TRBV2	TRBJ2-2	TRBD2	-	CASSVLLAGVGELFF	TGTGCCAGCAGTGTGCTACTAGCGGGGGTCGGGGAGCTGTTTTTT
TRBV7-2	TRBJ1-3	TRBD1	few	CASSQHGQGAPGNTIYF	TGTGCCAGCAGCCAACATGGACAGGGGGCGCCTGGAAACACCATATATTTT
TRBV28	TRBJ1-6	-	medium-sized	CAMSSYNSPLHF	TGTGCCATGAGCTCCTATAATTCACCCCTCCACTTT
TRBV6-6	TRBJ2-7	-	-	CASSSLLEQYF	TGTGCCAGCAGTTCCCTCTTGGAGCAGTACTTC
TRBV29-1	TRBJ1-4	-	-	CSAAATNEKLFF	TGCAGTGCGGCTGCAACTAATGAAAAACTGTTTTTT
TRBV6-1	TRBJ2-3	TRBD2	-	CATTWTSGRDTQYF	TGTGCCACCACCTGGACTAGCGGTAGGGATACGCAGTATTTT
TRBV19	TRBJ1-5	TRBD1	-	CASSTRQGPSNQPQHF	TGTGCCAGTAGTACGCGACAGGGTCCTAGCAATCAGCCCCAGCATTTT
TRBV27	TRBJ2-5	-	-	CASSSPRGPRETQYF	TGTGCCAGCAGTTCCCCCAGGGGCCCTAGGGAGACCCAGTACTTC
TRBV28	TRBJ1-5	TRBD1	-	CASSQGQGDQPQHF	TGTGCCAGCAGTCAGGGACAGGGAGATCAGCCCCAGCATTTT
TRBV15	TRBJ2-7	-	once	CATSRDKADEQYF	TGTGCCACCAGCAGAGATAAAGCGGACGAGCAGTACTTC
TRBV27	TRBJ2-1	TRBD1	-	CASRGTGNYNEQFF	TGTGCCAGCAGGGGGACAGGGAACTACAATGAGCAGTTCTTC
TRBV28	TRBJ2-7	TRBD2	few	CASSSGGEGYEQYF	TGTGCCAGCAGTTCCGGGGGGGAGGGTTACGAGCAGTACTTC
TRBV2	TRBJ2-7	-	-	CASSDAGAGNYEQYF	TGTGCCAGCAGTGACGCGGGGGCAGGGAACTACGAGCAGTACTTC
TRBV4-1	TRBJ1-4	-	-	CASSHFSRRLEKLFF	TGCGCCAGCAGCCACTTCTCGCGGCGCCTCGAAAAACTGTTTTTT
TRBV6-5	TRBJ1-4	-	few	CASSYSGLEAYEKLFF	TGTGCCAGCAGTTACTCAGGTCTCGAGGCCTATGAAAAACTGTTTTTT
TRBV7-6	TRBJ2-7	TRBD1	-	CASSLGQAEQYF	TGTGCCAGCAGCCTCGGACAGGCCGAGCAGTACTTC
TRBV10-3	TRBJ1-2	TRBD1	few	CAISKGQGGDYTF	TGTGCCATCAGCAAAGGACAGGGGGGGGACTACACCTTC
TRBV11-1	TRBJ1-2	TRBD1	-	CASSRDSVGYTF	TGTGCCAGCAGTCGGGACAGTGTCGGCTACACCTTC
TRBV11-2	TRBJ2-2	-	few	CASSHGGGELFF	TGTGCCAGCAGCCACGGCGGCGGGGAGCTGTTTTTT
TRBV5-6	TRBJ2-3	TRBD2	-	CASSLGGGLDADTQYF	TGTGCCAGCAGCTTGGGGGGGGGACTAGACGCAGATACGCAGTATTTT
TRBV11-2	TRBJ2-7	TRBD1	-	CASSRLTGGAGKIEQYF	TGTGCCAGCAGCCGACTGACAGGGGGCGCCGGGAAAATAGAGCAGTACTTC